These T cell receptor beta chains were read from a single sample in a study of T cells in Graves' hyperthyroidism and ophthalmopathy. TCRdb reprocessed the multiplex PCR reads with MiXCR, giving one entry per CDR3 protein. The sample lists more than 500,000 distinct CDR3 sequences, approximately 15% occurring once. Sample: blood. Source of these receptors: a woman aged 40 to 50 with Graves' hyperthyroidism. Each CDR3 is given with its conserved first and last residue. A D gene is named only where the DNA matches it firmly. For some rows the clone size is stated as once, few or many, or as a class when expanded; others skip it.

v_gene	abundance	d_gene	j_gene	CDR3nt	CDR3aa
TRBV7-6	many	.	TRBJ1-4	TGTGCCAGCAGCTTAGGATGGCAGACTAATGAAAAACTGTTTTTT	CASSLGWQTNEKLFF
TRBV6-1	.	.	TRBJ2-1	TGTGCCAGCAGCCACGGGACAGCGGGAGACCCCTACAATGAGCAGTTCTTC	CASSHGTAGDPYNEQFF
TRBV12-3/TRBV12-4	many	.	TRBJ2-1	TGTGCCAGCAGTTCGGGGATGATAGAGAAGAATGAGCAGTTCTTC	CASSSGMIEKNEQFF
TRBV7-9	many	.	TRBJ2-1	TGTGCCAGCAGCCCAAAAGGTATTCTCTACAATGAGCAGTTCTTC	CASSPKGILYNEQFF
TRBV20-1	.	.	TRBJ2-3	TGCAGTGCTAGAGGATCAGGGGAGATCACAGATACGCAGTATTTT	CSARGSGEITDTQYF
TRBV24-1	many	.	TRBJ2-7	TGTGCCACCAGTGATTTAAGGGGGTACGACTACGAGCAGTACTTC	CATSDLRGYDYEQYF
TRBV2	many	.	TRBJ1-5	TGTGCCAGCAGTGAGCAATGGGGAAGACAGCCCCAGCATTTT	CASSEQWGRQPQHF
TRBV6-1	few	.	TRBJ1-2	TGTGCCAGCAGTGCGGGCAGCTATGGCTACACCTTC	CASSAGSYGYTF
TRBV7-6	once	TRBD1	TRBJ1-3	TGTGCCAGCAGCGAAACGCCCGGGACAGGGGTAGTCGGAAACACCATATATTTT	CASSETPGTGVVGNTIYF
TRBV29-1	few	TRBD1	TRBJ1-1	TGCAGCGTTACAGGGGGCATCATCACTGAAGCTTTCTTT	CSVTGGIITEAFF
TRBV5-1	many	TRBD2	TRBJ2-7	TGCGCCAGCAGCCGAGGACTAGCGGGTAGTCCCTACGAGCAGTACTTC	CASSRGLAGSPYEQYF
TRBV7-2	many	TRBD2	TRBJ2-3	TGTGCCAGCAGCATCATTGGGGCTAGCGGGATAGATACGCAGTATTTT	CASSIIGASGIDTQYF
TRBV20-1	many	TRBD1	TRBJ1-1	TGCAGTGCTTTTGGACAGGGGTTGAACACTGAAGCTTTCTTT	CSAFGQGLNTEAFF